This entry is about one TCR beta chain. Its antigen remains unknown. Per germline, CDR1 SGDLS and CDR2 YYNGEE. The CDR3 spans 16 residues. V lost 3 bases, J lost 1 base, and 13 bases lay in between. This record belongs to a study of cytomegalovirus exposure and HLA in healthy donors. The study, taken as a whole, reports: It was reportedly the case that the classifier diagnosed cytomegalovirus status with high specificity and sensitivity. Analysis was carried out at a later point, and it linked a missense DCLRE1C variant to TCR beta V- and J-gene trimming. Cytomegalovirus association was assigned to about 150 TCR beta chains.

PCR primers comprised 60 Vbeta and 13 Jbeta primers. Clones were read by immunoSEQ multiplex PCR, and TCRdb kept only the in-frame ones, dropping some. Of about 95,000 clones detected, approximately 80% appear once; the ten largest clones hold 4.5% to 6%. The V call is TRBV9, the J call TRBJ2-2, with D perhaps TRBD1 (6 bases). The TCR was taken from a woman between 35 and 50 years old in good health and CMV-seronegative. Sequencing was performed on PBMCs. The CDR3 bases are TGTGCCAGCAGCGGTCAAACAGGGTGGAACACCGGGGAGCTGTTTTTT. Encoded protein: CASSGQTGWNTGELFF.